Following are 13 T cell receptor beta chains from one sample sequenced in a study of blood T cells in healthy people across ages. It was with a sample-barcoded 5' primer and a J-beta primer mix that a second PCR of about 6 to 12 cycles was run. Via MiXCR, TCRdb re-called the 5' RACE reads, giving one row per CDR3 protein. The table has about 1.6 million distinct CDR3 sequences, about 32% seen once. The sequenced sample consisted of blood. Receptor source: a woman younger than 45 in good health.

This clonotype was recorded a few times. The chain carries TRBV12-3 or TRBV12-4 and TRBJ2-1, with D unclear. V shed 6 bases and J shed 6 bases, with 18 bases lying between them. CDR3 length: 15 amino acids. This CDR3 is CASRDDLIGSNEQFF. The CDR3 DNA is TGTGCCAGCAGAGACGACCTTATCGGAAGCAATGAGCAGTTCTTC.

The chain is built from TRBV13 and TRBJ1-4; no clear D gene. Trimming removed 5 bases from V and 8 bases from J, with 15 bases in between. CDR1 is PRHDT, CDR2 FYEKMQ, per germline (reference sequence). The CDR3 contains 14 residues. The CDR3 loop reads CASSPGVGPEKLFF. CDR3 DNA: TGTGCCAGCAGCCCCGGGGTGGGTCCCGAAAAACTGTTTTTT.

The chain recombines TRBV30 with TRBJ1-1; a weak D match, TRBD1 (5 bases). The germline CDR1 and CDR2 sequences are GTSNPN and SVGIG (reference sequence). V was trimmed by 8 bases and J by 1 base, leaving 11 bases between them. The CDR3 has 12 amino acids. The CDR3 is CARRQQNTEAFF. In DNA, the CDR3 is TGTGCCCGCCGACAGCAGAACACTGAAGCTTTCTTT.

The genes are TRBV2 and TRBJ2-1, with D perhaps TRBD1 or TRBD2 (5 bases each). The V and J ends lost 3 bases and 6 bases respectively, with 12 bases between them. CDR1 and CDR2 (germline): SNHLY, FYNNEI. This CDR3 is 14 amino acids long. The CDR3 is CASSDTGALNEQFF. The CDR3 DNA reads as TGTGCCAGCAGTGACACCGGGGCCCTCAATGAGCAGTTCTTC.

The chain links TRBV27 to TRBJ1-1; D is unclear. The germline V and J ends were trimmed by 0 bases and 8 bases, with 10 bases remaining between them. This CDR3 region has 13 residues. Germline CDR1 and CDR2: MNHEY and SMNVEV (reference sequence). CDR3 amino acids: CASSLSPPAEAFF. Here the CDR3 DNA reads TGTGCCAGCAGTTTATCCCCCCCCGCAGAAGCTTTCTTT.

V usage is TRBV2 and J usage is TRBJ2-2; weak D call: TRBD1 (5 bases). Germline CDR1 and CDR2: SNHLY and FYNNEI. V was clipped by 6 bases and J by 1 base, with 9 bases between them. CDR3 size: 14 residues. CDR3 loop: CASSPTENTGELFF. The CDR3, as DNA: TGTGCCAGCAGCCCGACAGAGAACACCGGGGAGCTGTTTTTT.

To note about this clonotype: A read error is possible here, since a much larger clone lies one base away. This rearrangement joins TRBV29-1 to TRBJ2-3, with TRBD2 matching 7 bases. The CDR3 loop spans 11 amino acids. In germline, CDR1 is SQVTM, CDR2 ANQGSEA. The CDR3 DNA sequence: TGTACGGCGGGAGAATCGGATACGCGGTATTTT. It codes for CTAGESDTRYF.

In this sample, this clonotype turned up a few times. This sequence joins TRBV30 and TRBJ2-7; either TRBD1 or TRBD2 may fit D (6 bases each). Per the germline V gene, CDR1 is GTSNPN and CDR2 is SVGIG (reference sequence). The CDR3 length is 16 residues. Trimming pared 0 bases from V and 1 base from J, leaving 16 bases between. CDR3 loop: CAWSVLPGARSYEQYF. The CDR3 region has the DNA TGTGCCTGGAGTGTACTTCCGGGGGCGCGTTCCTACGAGCAGTACTTC. The full variable domain, rest sourced from reference TRBV30 and TRBJ2-7, is SQTIHQWPATLVQPVGSPLSLECTVEGTSNPNLYWYRQAAGRGLQLLFYSVGIGQISSEVPQNLSASRPQDRQFILSSKKLLLSDSGFYLCAWSVLPGARSYEQYFGPGTRLTVT.

The rearrangement links TRBV5-1 to TRBJ2-3, with D possibly called TRBD1 or TRBD2 (5 bases each). The CDR3 has 14 residues. Germline V CDR1 and CDR2: SGHRS, YFSETQ. Trimming took off 4 bases at V and 2 bases at J, with 11 bases between the two ends. The CDR3 region is CASSTGPTTDTQYF. The CDR3 DNA reads as TGCGCCAGCAGCACGGGACCTACCACAGATACGCAGTATTTT.

This clonotype was recorded once. The rearrangement uses TRBV2 and TRBJ2-5; the match to TRBD2 covers 10 bases. The germline V gene has CDR1 SNHLY and CDR2 FYNNEI. Trimming took 4 bases from V and 4 from J; bases not matched to a gene: 12. This CDR3 has 17 amino acids. CDR3 loop: CASSVSGSSGGRETQYF. The CDR3 region has the DNA TGTGCCAGCAGTGTTTCCGGTTCTAGCGGGGGTAGAGAGACCCAGTACTTC.

The chain carries TRBV6-2 or TRBV6-3 and TRBJ2-7; D is possibly TRBD2 (6 bases). V lost 4 bases and J lost 0, with 13 bases in between. The germline V gene has CDR1 MNHEY and CDR2 SVGEGT. The CDR3 length is 15 residues. The CDR3 loop is CASSWDSRSSYEQYF. CDR3 coding DNA: TGTGCCAGCAGTTGGGACTCCAGGAGCTCCTACGAGCAGTACTTC.

With respect to this clonotype: A read error may account for a junction end that differs from germline. This chain uses TRBV7-7 with TRBJ2-2; D gene ambiguous. CDR3 length: 14 amino acids. Per germline, CDR1 SSHAT and CDR2 FNYEAQ (reference sequence). DNA for the CDR3: TGTGTCAGCAGCTTAGACCAAAATACCGGGGAGCTGTTTTTT. Amino acids: CVSSLDQNTGELFF.

The V call is TRBV5-6, the J call TRBJ2-5, with 8 bases matching TRBD1. The V and J ends lost 4 bases and 1 base, in that order; junction bases with no gene match: 6. Germline V gives CDR1 SGHDT, CDR2 YYEEEE. The CDR3 has 15 amino acids. The CDR3 is CASSRAGGLQETQYF. DNA for the CDR3: TGTGCCAGCAGCCGGGCAGGGGGCCTCCAAGAGACCCAGTACTTC.